This T cell receptor beta chain appears in the sequencing data of a study of beta chain features in type 1 diabetes. Study information: Age, gender, cell numbers and subset yield matched between patients and controls. The number of sorted cells examined across all samples was 107,917,701.

This clone has a handful of counts. Its cognate antigen is unknown. The ends lost 3 bases at V and 4 bases at J; junction bases unmatched: 12. There are 19 residues in the CDR3. Germline V lookup: CDR1 LGHNA, CDR2 YSLEER. CD4+ naive, central memory, regulatory and stem cell-like memory subsets were isolated by sorting on CD45RO/CCR7/CD25/CD127/CD95/CD27. Isolated RNA was reverse transcribed in full, so expressed TCRB transcripts were sequenced. The protocol was immunoSEQ multiplex PCR, while the TCRdb copy is restricted to in-frame clones and leaves out a portion. The sample has 310,000 or so clones, more than 9.5% seen once. Findings and limits, study-wide: PCR might favor shorter templates, equally in patients and controls.

Sequencing was carried out using naive CD4+ T cells from blood. This chain links TRBV4-3 with TRBJ2-3; 14 nucleotides agree with TRBD2. This clonotype was obtained from a woman in her twenties or thirties in good health. CDR3 protein: CASSQGNPGLAGAADTQYF. The CDR3 bases are TGCGCCAGCAGCCAGGGAAACCCGGGACTAGCGGGAGCGGCAGATACGCAGTATTTT.